This T cell receptor (beta chain) was recorded in a study of blood T cell repertoires in COVID-19. The CDR3 is 13 residues long. V was shortened by 8 bases and J by 0 bases, with 10 bases between the two germline ends. The germline V gene has CDR1 KGHSH and CDR2 LQKENI. Measured with immunoSEQ multiplex PCR; TCRdb has only the in-frame clones, and not every one. The sample carries a few hundred thousand clones, 88% recorded once. The material sequenced was peripheral blood. This chain uses TRBV18 with TRBJ1-1; TRBD1 is a possible D gene (5 bases). This TCR was sampled from a woman aged 25-40 years with COVID-19, enrolled during active disease. The CDR3 here is CASAGGVNTEAFF. As DNA, the CDR3 is TGTGCCAGCGCGGGGGGGGTGAACACTGAAGCTTTCTTT.